This T cell receptor (beta chain) derives from a study of post-analysis software for immune sequencing data. The study, taken as a whole, reports: When the samples were clustered directly with F measure, those that had been prepared in the same batch showed strong co-clustering. When compared against controls, multiple sclerosis patients showed significantly lower normalized Chao1 diversity. Patients showed TRBV5-6, TRBV5-1 and TRBV20-1 among several TRBV segments more frequent than in controls.

V was clipped by 7 bases and J by 2 bases, with 14 bases between them. Per germline, CDR1 PRHDT and CDR2 FYEKMQ (reference sequence). The CDR3 covers 14 residues. TCR beta cDNA libraries included unique molecular identifiers. Once about 0.9 to 11 million T cells were used, 400,000 to 550,000 cDNA molecules resulted. MiXCR, run by TCRdb on the PCR reads, gives a single entry per CDR3 protein. The sample contains about 620,000 distinct CDR3 sequences, roughly 40% of which appear only once. This clonotype was detected a few times. Its antigen is unknown. The sample was blood. The J gene is TRBJ1-2, the V gene TRBV13; D perhaps matches TRBD1 (5 bases). The receptor's source is a girl aged 5-17 years with multiple sclerosis. The CDR3 nucleotides read TGTGCCAGCAAAAACGGACACCTGAACTATGGCTACACCTTC. As protein: CASKNGHLNYGYTF. The variable domain in full, completed from reference TRBV13 and TRBJ1-2, reads AAGVIQSPRHLIKEKRETATLKCYPIPRHDTVYWYQQGPGQDPQFLISFYEKMQSDKGSIPDRFSAQQFSDYHSELNMSSLELGDSALYFCASKNGHLNYGYTFGSGTRLTVV.